This note documents a single T cell receptor (beta chain) sequence. TCRdb independently ran MiXCR on the 5' RACE reads; one entry per CDR3 protein. Altogether 200,000 to 300,000 distinct CDR3 sequences are present, roughly 8.6% being singletons, with the ten largest covering about 6.5%. This entry belongs to a study of CD8 T cells in ankylosing spondylitis. CDR3 size: 16 residues. CDR1 is SGHRS and CDR2 is YFSETQ in the germline V gene. V lost 4 bases and J 1 base, leaving 15 bases between the germline ends. V is TRBV5-1 and J is TRBJ2-1, with D possibly matching TRBD2 (7 bases). The sequenced material came from blood, either unsorted or a sorted T cell fraction (not recorded which). The sequence was collected from a male donor with ankylosing spondylitis or in good health (not recorded which). The CDR3 sequence: CASSLQGGGSYNEQFF. DNA for the CDR3: TGCGCCAGCAGCCTTCAAGGGGGAGGGTCCTACAATGAGCAGTTCTTC.